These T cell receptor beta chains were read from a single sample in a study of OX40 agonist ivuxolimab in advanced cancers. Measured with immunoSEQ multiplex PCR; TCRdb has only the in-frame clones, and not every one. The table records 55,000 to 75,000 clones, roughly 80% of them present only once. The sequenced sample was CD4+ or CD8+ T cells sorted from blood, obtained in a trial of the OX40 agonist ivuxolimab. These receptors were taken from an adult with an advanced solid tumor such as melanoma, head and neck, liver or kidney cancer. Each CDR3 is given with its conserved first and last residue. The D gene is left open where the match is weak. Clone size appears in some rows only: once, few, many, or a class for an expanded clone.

CDR3nt: TGTGCCAGCAGCTTGGGACTCGGCTACACCGGGGAGCTGTTTTTT
CDR3aa: CASSLGLGYTGELFF
d_gene: NA
j_gene: TRBJ2-2
v_gene: TRBV5-6
abundance: NA

CDR3nt: TGTGCCAGCAGCTTAGCCCGACCGGGACATTGGAGCTACAATGAGCAGTTCTTC
CDR3aa: CASSLARPGHWSYNEQFF
d_gene: NA
j_gene: TRBJ2-1
v_gene: TRBV7-8
abundance: NA

CDR3nt: TGTGCCAGCAGCCCCAAGGGTGCAGGGCGAGGAACCGGGGAGCTGTTTTTT
CDR3aa: CASSPKGAGRGTGELFF
d_gene: NA
j_gene: TRBJ2-2
v_gene: TRBV7-3
abundance: NA

CDR3nt: TGTGCCAGCAGCTTAACAGATACGCAGTATTTT
CDR3aa: CASSLTDTQYF
d_gene: NA
j_gene: TRBJ2-3
v_gene: TRBV5-6
abundance: NA

CDR3nt: TGTGCCAGCAGTGGTGACAACTCCTACAATGAGCAGTTCTTC
CDR3aa: CASSGDNSYNEQFF
d_gene: NA
j_gene: TRBJ2-1
v_gene: TRBV2
abundance: NA

CDR3nt: TGTGCCAGCAGCTTCCTGGACAGCCCGGGGAACATTGAAGCTTTCTTT
CDR3aa: CASSFLDSPGNIEAFF
d_gene: NA
j_gene: TRBJ1-1
v_gene: TRBV7-9
abundance: medium-sized

CDR3nt: TGTGCCACTATGGACACAGGAGGGGGATACGAGCAGTACTTC
CDR3aa: CATMDTGGGYEQYF
d_gene: NA
j_gene: TRBJ2-7
v_gene: TRBV19
abundance: NA

CDR3nt: TGTGCCAGCAGCCAAGGTGTCCGGGGAGATACGCAGTATTTT
CDR3aa: CASSQGVRGDTQYF
d_gene: NA
j_gene: TRBJ2-3
v_gene: TRBV4-2
abundance: NA

CDR3nt: TGTGCCAGCAGACTCGACAGGTTGAACACTGAAGCTTTCTTT
CDR3aa: CASRLDRLNTEAFF
d_gene: NA
j_gene: TRBJ1-1
v_gene: TRBV5-4
abundance: NA

CDR3nt: TGTGCCAGCAGCTTAACGGCCGGGACTAGCTCCTACAATGAGCAGTTCTTC
CDR3aa: CASSLTAGTSSYNEQFF
d_gene: TRBD2
j_gene: TRBJ2-1
v_gene: TRBV7-3
abundance: NA

CDR3nt: TGTGCCATCAGTGAGTCTGGTAGGGAACCCCTCCACTTT
CDR3aa: CAISESGREPLHF
d_gene: NA
j_gene: TRBJ1-6
v_gene: TRBV10-3
abundance: NA

CDR3nt: TGTGCCAGCAGCTTAGATAAGGCTAGCGGTTACAATGAGCAGTTCTTC
CDR3aa: CASSLDKASGYNEQFF
d_gene: TRBD2
j_gene: TRBJ2-1
v_gene: TRBV7-9
abundance: NA